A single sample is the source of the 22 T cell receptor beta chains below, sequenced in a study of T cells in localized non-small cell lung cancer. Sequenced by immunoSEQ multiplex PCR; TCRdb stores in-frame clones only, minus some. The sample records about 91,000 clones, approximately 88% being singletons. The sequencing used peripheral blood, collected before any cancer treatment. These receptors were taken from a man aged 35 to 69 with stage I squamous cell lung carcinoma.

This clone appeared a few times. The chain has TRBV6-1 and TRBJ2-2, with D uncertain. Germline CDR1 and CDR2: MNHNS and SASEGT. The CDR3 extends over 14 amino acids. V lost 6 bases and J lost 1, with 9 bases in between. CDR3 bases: TGTGCCAGCAGCGCTCTATTGAACACCGGGGAGCTGTTTTTT. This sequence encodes CASSALLNTGELFF.

Written as DNA, the CDR3 is TGTGCCAGTAGTATAGGAAGAGGGTCCGACACTGAAGCTTTCTTT. Translation gives CASSIGRGSDTEAFF. The chain couples TRBV19 to TRBJ1-1; D uncertain. Trimming removed 1 base from V and 3 bases from J, with 12 bases in between. The V gene's germline CDR1 is LNHDA and CDR2 SQIVND (reference sequence). CDR3 length equals 15 residues.

In nucleotides, the CDR3 is TGCGCCAGCAGCTGGGGGCTAGCCCGAGGTGAGCAGTTCTTC. Amino acid sequence: CASSWGLARGEQFF. The chain couples TRBV5-1 to TRBJ2-1; maybe TRBD1 (6 bases). In germline, CDR1 is SGHRS, CDR2 YFSETQ. The CDR3 has 14 residues. The V gene lost 3 bases and the J gene lost 9 bases, with 16 bases spanning the gap.

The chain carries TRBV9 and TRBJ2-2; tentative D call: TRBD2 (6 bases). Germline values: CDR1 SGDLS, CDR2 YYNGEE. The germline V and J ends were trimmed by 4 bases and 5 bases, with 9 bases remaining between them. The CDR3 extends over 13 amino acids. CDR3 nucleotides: TGTGCCAGCAGCCTCGCGGGGACCGGGGAGCTGTTTTTT. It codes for CASSLAGTGELFF.

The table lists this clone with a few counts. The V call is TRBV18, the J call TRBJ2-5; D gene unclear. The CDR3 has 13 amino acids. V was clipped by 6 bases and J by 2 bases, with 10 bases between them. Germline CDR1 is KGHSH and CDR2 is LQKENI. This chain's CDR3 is CASSPVLQETQYF. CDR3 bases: TGTGCCAGCTCTCCTGTTTTACAAGAGACCCAGTACTTC.

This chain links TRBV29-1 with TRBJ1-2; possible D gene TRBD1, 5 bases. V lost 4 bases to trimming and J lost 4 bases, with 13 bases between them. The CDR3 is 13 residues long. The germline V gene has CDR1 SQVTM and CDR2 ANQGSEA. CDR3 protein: CSVGGRVSYGYTF. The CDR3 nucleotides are TGCAGCGTTGGGGGCAGGGTCTCCTATGGCTACACCTTC.

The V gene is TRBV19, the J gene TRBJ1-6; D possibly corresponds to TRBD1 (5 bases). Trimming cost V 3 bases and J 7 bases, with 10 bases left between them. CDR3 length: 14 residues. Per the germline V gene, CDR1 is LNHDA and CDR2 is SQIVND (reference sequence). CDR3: CASSIRVVNSPLHF. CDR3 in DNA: TGTGCCAGTAGTATCAGGGTTGTGAATTCACCCCTCCACTTT.

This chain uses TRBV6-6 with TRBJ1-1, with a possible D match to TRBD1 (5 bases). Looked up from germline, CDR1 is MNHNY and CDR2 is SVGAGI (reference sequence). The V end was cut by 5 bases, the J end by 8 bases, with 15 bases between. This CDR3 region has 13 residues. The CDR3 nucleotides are TGTGCCAGCAGTCCTCGCCAGGGCGAGGAAGCTTTCTTT. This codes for CASSPRQGEEAFF.

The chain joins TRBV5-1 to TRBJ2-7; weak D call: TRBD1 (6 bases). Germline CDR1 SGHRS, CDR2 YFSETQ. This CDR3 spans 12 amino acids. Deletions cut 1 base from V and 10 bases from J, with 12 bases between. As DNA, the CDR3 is TGCGCCAGCAGCTTGACAGGGAGTGGACAGTACTTC. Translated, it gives CASSLTGSGQYF.

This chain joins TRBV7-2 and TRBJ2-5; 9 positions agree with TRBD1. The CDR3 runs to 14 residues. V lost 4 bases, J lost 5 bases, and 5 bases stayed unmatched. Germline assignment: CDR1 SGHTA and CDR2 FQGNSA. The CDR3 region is CASSSRQGGETQYF. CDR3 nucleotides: TGTGCCAGCAGCTCCAGACAGGGGGGGGAGACCCAGTACTTC.

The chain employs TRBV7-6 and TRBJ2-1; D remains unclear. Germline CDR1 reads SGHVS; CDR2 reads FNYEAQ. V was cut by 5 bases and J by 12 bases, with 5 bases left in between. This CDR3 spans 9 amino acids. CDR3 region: CASSPWQFF. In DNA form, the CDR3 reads TGTGCCAGCAGCCCCTGGCAGTTCTTC.

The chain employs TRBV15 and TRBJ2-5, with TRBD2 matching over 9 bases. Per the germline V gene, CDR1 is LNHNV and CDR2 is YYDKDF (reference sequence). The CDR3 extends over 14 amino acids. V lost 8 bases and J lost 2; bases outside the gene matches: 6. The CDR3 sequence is CATVRGGAQETQYF. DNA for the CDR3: TGTGCCACCGTCCGCGGGGGGGCACAAGAGACCCAGTACTTC.

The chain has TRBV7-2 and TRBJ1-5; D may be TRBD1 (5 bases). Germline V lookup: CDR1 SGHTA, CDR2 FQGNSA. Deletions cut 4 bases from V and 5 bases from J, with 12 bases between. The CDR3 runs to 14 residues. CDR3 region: CASSSSWGDQPQHF. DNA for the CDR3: TGTGCCAGCAGCTCCTCATGGGGGGATCAGCCCCAGCATTTT. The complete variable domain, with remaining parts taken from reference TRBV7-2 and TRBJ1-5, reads GAGVSQSPSNKVTEKGKDVELRCDPISGHTALYWYRQSLGQGLEFLIYFQGNSAPDKSGLPSDRFSAERTGGSVSTLTIQRTQQEDSAVYLCASSSSWGDQPQHFGDGTRLSIL.

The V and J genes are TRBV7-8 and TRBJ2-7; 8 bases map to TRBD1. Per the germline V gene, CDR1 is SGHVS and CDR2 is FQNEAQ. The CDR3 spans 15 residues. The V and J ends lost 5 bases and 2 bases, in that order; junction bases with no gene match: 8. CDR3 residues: CASSPRQGPAYEQYF. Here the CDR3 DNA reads TGTGCCAGCAGCCCCAGACAGGGGCCGGCCTACGAGCAGTACTTC.

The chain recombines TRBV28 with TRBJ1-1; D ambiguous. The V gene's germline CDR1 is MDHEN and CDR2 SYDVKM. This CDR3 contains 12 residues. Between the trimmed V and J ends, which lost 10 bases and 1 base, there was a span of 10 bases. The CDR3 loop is CATKNQNTEAFF. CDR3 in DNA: TGTGCCACCAAGAACCAGAACACTGAAGCTTTCTTT.

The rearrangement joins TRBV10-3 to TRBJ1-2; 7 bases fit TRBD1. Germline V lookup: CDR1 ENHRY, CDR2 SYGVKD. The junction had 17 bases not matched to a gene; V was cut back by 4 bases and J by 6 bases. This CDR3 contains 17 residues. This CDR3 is CAISGAGSGTAWDGYTF. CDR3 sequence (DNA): TGTGCCATCAGTGGGGCCGGTTCGGGGACAGCGTGGGATGGCTACACCTTC.

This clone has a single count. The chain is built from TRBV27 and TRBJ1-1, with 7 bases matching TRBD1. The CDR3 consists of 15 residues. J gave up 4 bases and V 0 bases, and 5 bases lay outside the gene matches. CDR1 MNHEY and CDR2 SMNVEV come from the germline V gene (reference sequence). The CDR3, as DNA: TGTGCCAGCAGTTTATCACCCAGGGGGATCACTGAAGCTTTCTTT. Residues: CASSLSPRGITEAFF.

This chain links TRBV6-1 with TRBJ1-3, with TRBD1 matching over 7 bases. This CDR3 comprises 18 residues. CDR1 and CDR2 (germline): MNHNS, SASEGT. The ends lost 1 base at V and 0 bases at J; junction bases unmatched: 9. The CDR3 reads CASSEGTGIPFSGNTIYF. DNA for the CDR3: TGTGCCAGCAGTGAAGGGACAGGAATACCATTCTCTGGAAACACCATATATTTT.

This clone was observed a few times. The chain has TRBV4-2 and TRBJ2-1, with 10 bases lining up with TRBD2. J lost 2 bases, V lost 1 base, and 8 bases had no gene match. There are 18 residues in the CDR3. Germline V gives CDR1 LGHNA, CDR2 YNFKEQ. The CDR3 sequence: CASSQAPKRGGPYNEQFF. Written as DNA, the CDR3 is TGTGCCAGCAGCCAAGCCCCCAAGCGGGGGGGCCCCTACAATGAGCAGTTCTTC.

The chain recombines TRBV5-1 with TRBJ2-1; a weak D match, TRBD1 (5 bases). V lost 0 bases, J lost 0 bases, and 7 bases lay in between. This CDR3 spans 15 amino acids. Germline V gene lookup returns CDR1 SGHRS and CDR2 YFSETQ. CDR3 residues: CASSLAGPSYNEQFF. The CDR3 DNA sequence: TGCGCCAGCAGCTTGGCAGGGCCCTCCTACAATGAGCAGTTCTTC.

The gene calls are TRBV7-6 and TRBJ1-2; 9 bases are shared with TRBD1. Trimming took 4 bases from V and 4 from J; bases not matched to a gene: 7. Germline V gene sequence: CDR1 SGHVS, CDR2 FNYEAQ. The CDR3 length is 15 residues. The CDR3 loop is CASSSTGTGIYGYTF. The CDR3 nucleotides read TGTGCCAGCAGCTCAACCGGGACAGGGATCTATGGCTACACCTTC.

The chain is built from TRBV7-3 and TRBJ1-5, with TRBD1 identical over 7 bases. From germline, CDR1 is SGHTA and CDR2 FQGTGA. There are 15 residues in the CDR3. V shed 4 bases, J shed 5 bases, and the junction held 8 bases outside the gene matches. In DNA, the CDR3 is TGTGCCAGCAGCTCCTCGGGACAGTGGCATCAGCCCCAGCATTTT. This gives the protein CASSSSGQWHQPQHF. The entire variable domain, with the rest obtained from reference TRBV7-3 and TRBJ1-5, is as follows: GAGVSQTPSNKVTEKGKYVELRCDPISGHTALYWYRQSLGQGPEFLIYFQGTGAADDSGLPNDRFFAVRPEGSVSTLKIQRTERGDSAVYLCASSSSGQWHQPQHFGDGTRLSIL.